This entry describes one TCR beta chain. Germline is not matched at one junction end, which may reflect a read error. This record comes from a study of blood T cell repertoires in COVID-19. About the research overall: The samples span acute and convalescent COVID-19 from the United States, Italy and Spain. PBMCs, B-cell-depleted T cells, or T cells were the source of the cDNA or gDNA that made up the material.

Using immunoSEQ multiplex PCR, the repertoire was profiled, and TCRdb retains in-frame clones only, with some absent. Of 250,000 to 400,000 clones listed, around nine tenths are singletons. This CDR3 has 13 amino acids. The germline V gene encodes CDR1 SSHAT and CDR2 FNYEAQ (reference sequence). Participant age was about 18 to 100 years, and participants resided in approximately 24 US areas. The sequencing sample was made of PBMCs or T cells enriched from blood (not recorded which). The rearrangement links TRBV7-7 to TRBJ2-1, with TRBD2 identical over 7 bases. The receptor was derived from a man aged 55 to 70 who had recovered from COVID-19. This CDR3 is CASSLAGANEQFF. The CDR3, as DNA: TGTGCTAGCAGCTTGGCGGGAGCCAATGAGCAGTTCTTC.